One sample yielded the 14 T cell receptor beta chains listed below, sequenced in a study of Ad26.COV2.S vaccination and SARS-CoV-2 variants. Regarding treatment: some 20 received Ad26.COV2.S at low or high dose, single or two shots; a few received placebo; per-sample allocation not given. The samples were gathered on day 63 after the first injection of vaccine or placebo. Here immunoSEQ multiplex PCR was the method, and the copy in TCRdb shows in-frame clones only, minus some. Of roughly 500,000 clones in the sample, 87% were seen once. The sample was peripheral blood, taken in a trial of Ad26.COV2.S vaccine versus placebo. The receptors derive from a person between 18 and 60 years old who received the Ad26.COV2.S COVID-19 vaccine or a placebo.

The chain has TRBV5-6 and TRBJ2-1; D is perhaps TRBD1 (6 bases). V was shortened by 4 bases and J by 6 bases, with 11 bases between the two germline ends. CDR1 SGHDT and CDR2 YYEEEE come from the germline V gene. The CDR3 runs 13 residues. The CDR3 nucleotides are TGTGCCAGCAGCCGTATAGGGGGCAATGAGCAGTTCTTC. Translating it yields CASSRIGGNEQFF.

The genes are TRBV15 and TRBJ2-6; D tentatively fits TRBD1 or TRBD2 (6 bases each). The CDR3 consists of 17 residues. V was shortened by 2 bases and J by 0 bases, with 11 bases between the two germline ends. Germline CDR1 is LNHNV and CDR2 is YYDKDF (reference sequence). The CDR3 sequence: CATSRQGRISGANVLTF. DNA of the CDR3: TGTGCCACCAGCAGACAGGGGAGGATCTCTGGGGCCAACGTCCTGACTTTC.

The rearrangement joins TRBV7-2 to TRBJ2-1, with 10 bases identical to TRBD2. The V and J ends lost 5 bases and 7 bases, in that order; junction bases with no gene match: 14. The germline gives CDR1 SGHTA, CDR2 FQGNSA. The CDR3 has 17 residues. CDR3 in DNA: TGTGCCAGCAGCCCATACACTAGCGGGATGTTGAAGAATGAGCAGTTCTTC. This translates into CASSPYTSGMLKNEQFF.

The V call is TRBV28, the J call TRBJ2-1, with 7 nucleotides matching TRBD2. The CDR3 totals 15 residues. The germline CDR1 and CDR2 sequences are MDHEN and SYDVKM. V was pared by 1 base and J by 5 bases, with 5 bases of the junction left unmatched. CDR3 nucleotide sequence: TGTGCCAGCAGTTTATTAGCGGGTACCCACAATGAGCAGTTCTTC. Translated, it gives CASSLLAGTHNEQFF.

This chain connects TRBV5-4 to TRBJ2-5; D is uncertain. CDR1 is SGHNT and CDR2 is YYREEE in the germline V gene (reference sequence). Between the trimmed V and J ends, which lost 3 bases and 4 bases, there was a span of 22 bases. This CDR3 has 17 residues. CDR3: CASSSAVNRAAGETQYF. The DNA of the CDR3 is TGTGCCAGCAGCTCTGCGGTCAACCGGGCCGCCGGAGAGACCCAGTACTTC.

This clone was seen only once. V usage is TRBV19 and J usage is TRBJ2-2, with 10 bases lining up with TRBD1. From germline, CDR1 is LNHDA and CDR2 SQIVND (reference sequence). The V segment lost 10 bases and the J segment 4 bases; nucleotides outside the gene matches: 6. The CDR3 has 14 amino acids. The CDR3 loop is CATVRTGGTGELFF. CDR3 DNA: TGTGCCACCGTAAGGACAGGGGGCACCGGGGAGCTGTTTTTT.

The chain combines TRBV4-3 with TRBJ1-2; no definite D call. This CDR3 is built from 15 residues. Per germline, CDR1 LGHNA and CDR2 YSLEER. Trimming took 0 bases from V and 5 from J, leaving 13 bases between them. CDR3 sequence: CASSQDFTVLYGYTF. The CDR3 DNA reads as TGCGCCAGCAGCCAAGATTTCACAGTGCTATATGGCTACACCTTC.

This chain joins TRBV29-1 and TRBJ1-4; 7 bases align to TRBD1. Germline values: CDR1 SQVTM, CDR2 ANQGSEA. The CDR3 runs to 13 residues. Trimming at V came to 7 bases and at J to 4 bases, leaving 6 bases not matched to a gene. The CDR3 spells CSATDRDNEKLFF. As DNA, the CDR3 is TGCAGCGCCACCGACAGGGATAATGAAAAACTGTTTTTT.

The chain couples TRBV7-9 to TRBJ2-6; unclear D gene. V was clipped by 4 bases and J by 4 bases, with 2 bases between them. The germline V gene encodes CDR1 SEHNR and CDR2 FQNEAQ (reference sequence). The CDR3 is made up of 12 amino acids. The CDR3, as DNA: TGTGCCAGCAGCTACGGGGCCAACGTCCTGACTTTC. Translating gives CASSYGANVLTF.

The V gene is TRBV28, the J gene TRBJ2-3; D is ambiguous. V was shortened by 3 bases and J by 0 bases, with 13 bases between the two germline ends. The length of the CDR3 is 16 residues. The germline V gene has CDR1 MDHEN and CDR2 SYDVKM. The CDR3 protein is CASSLTGPPSTDTQYF. The CDR3 DNA reads as TGTGCCAGCAGTTTGACGGGCCCACCTAGCACAGATACGCAGTATTTT.

The V call is TRBV19, the J call TRBJ2-2; D possibly corresponds to TRBD1 (6 bases). The CDR3 covers 14 residues. V was pared by 4 bases and J by 6 bases, with 12 bases between. Per germline, CDR1 LNHDA and CDR2 SQIVND (reference sequence). The DNA of the CDR3 is TGTGCCAGTAGTACCTTACAGGGATCCGGGGAGCTGTTTTTT. The encoded protein is CASSTLQGSGELFF.

This chain connects TRBV30 to TRBJ2-1, with 9 bases lining up with TRBD1. Germline assignment: CDR1 GTSNPN and CDR2 SVGIG (reference sequence). V lost 3 bases, J lost 7 bases, and 10 bases stayed unmatched. The CDR3 consists of 15 residues. CDR3 amino acids: CAWRRGQGRGNEQFF. The CDR3 DNA follows: TGTGCCTGGAGGAGGGGACAGGGAAGAGGGAATGAGCAGTTCTTC.

The rearrangement uses TRBV7-9 and TRBJ2-1; 7 bases agree with TRBD2. CDR1 and CDR2 (germline): SEHNR, FQNEAQ (reference sequence). V dropped 5 bases and J dropped 6; count of bases not matched to a gene: 10. The CDR3 covers 15 residues. CDR3 amino acids: CASSTRGTIFNEQFF. CDR3 DNA: TGTGCCAGCAGCACCCGAGGGACTATTTTCAATGAGCAGTTCTTC.

V gene TRBV7-3 combines with J gene TRBJ2-1; 7 bases line up with TRBD1. Germline CDR1 and CDR2: SGHTA and FQGTGA. V gave up 5 bases and J gave up 6 bases; unmatched junction bases: 7. CDR3 length: 14 residues. CDR3 in DNA: TGTGCCAGCAGCCCCCCAGGACAGGCCAATGAGCAGTTCTTC. Residues: CASSPPGQANEQFF.